The clone carrying this TCR beta chain was recorded only once. The germline gene is not matched at one end of the junction; a read error may be the cause. These data are taken from a study of CD8 T cells in ankylosing spondylitis. The CDR3 covers 15 residues. TCRdb independently ran MiXCR on the 5' RACE reads; one entry per CDR3 protein. Of approximately 350,000 distinct CDR3 sequences in the sample, about 20% were seen once. The chain uses TRBV12-3 or TRBV12-4 and TRBJ2-7, with D tentatively TRBD1 or TRBD2 (5 bases each). The sequenced material came from blood, either unsorted or a sorted T cell fraction (not recorded which). The source of this sequence is a male donor with ankylosing spondylitis or in good health (not recorded which). The DNA of the CDR3 is TGTGCCAGCCGACCACCGGGGACCTCCGCCTACCAGCAGTACTTC. The encoded protein is CASRPPGTSAYQQYF.